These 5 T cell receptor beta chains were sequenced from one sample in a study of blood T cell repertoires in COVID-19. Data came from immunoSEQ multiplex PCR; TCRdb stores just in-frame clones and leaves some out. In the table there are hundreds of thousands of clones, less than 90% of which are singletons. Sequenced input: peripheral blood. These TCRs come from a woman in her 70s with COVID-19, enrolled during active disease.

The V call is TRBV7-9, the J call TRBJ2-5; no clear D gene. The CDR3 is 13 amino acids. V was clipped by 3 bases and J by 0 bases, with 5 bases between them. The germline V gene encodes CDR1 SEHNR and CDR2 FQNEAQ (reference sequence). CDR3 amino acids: CASSFRDQETQYF. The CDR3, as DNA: TGTGCCAGCAGCTTCCGGGACCAAGAGACCCAGTACTTC.

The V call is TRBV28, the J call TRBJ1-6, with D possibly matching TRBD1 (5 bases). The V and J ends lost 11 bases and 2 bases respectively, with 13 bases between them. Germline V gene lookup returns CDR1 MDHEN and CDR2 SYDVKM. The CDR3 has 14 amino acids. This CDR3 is CAGSEGPYNSPLHF. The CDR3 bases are TGTGCCGGCTCGGAGGGGCCCTATAATTCACCCCTCCACTTT.

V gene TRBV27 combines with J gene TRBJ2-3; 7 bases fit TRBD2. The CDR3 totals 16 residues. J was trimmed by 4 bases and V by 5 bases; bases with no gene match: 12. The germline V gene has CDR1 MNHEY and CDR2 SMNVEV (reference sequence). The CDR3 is CASSLWGGVGADTQYF. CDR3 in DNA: TGTGCCAGCAGTCTATGGGGAGGGGTCGGAGCAGATACGCAGTATTTT.

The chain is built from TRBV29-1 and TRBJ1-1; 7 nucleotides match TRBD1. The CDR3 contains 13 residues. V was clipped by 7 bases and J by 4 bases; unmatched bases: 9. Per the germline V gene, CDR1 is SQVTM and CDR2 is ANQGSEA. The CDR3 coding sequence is TGCAGCGCTGGCACAGGGACAGCCACTGAAGCTTTCTTT. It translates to CSAGTGTATEAFF.

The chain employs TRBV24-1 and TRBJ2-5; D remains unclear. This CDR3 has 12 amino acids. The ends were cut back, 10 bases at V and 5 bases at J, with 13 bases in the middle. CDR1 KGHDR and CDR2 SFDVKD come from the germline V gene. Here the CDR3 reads CATHQDLETQYF. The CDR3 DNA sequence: TGTGCCACGCATCAGGATCTTGAGACCCAGTACTTC.